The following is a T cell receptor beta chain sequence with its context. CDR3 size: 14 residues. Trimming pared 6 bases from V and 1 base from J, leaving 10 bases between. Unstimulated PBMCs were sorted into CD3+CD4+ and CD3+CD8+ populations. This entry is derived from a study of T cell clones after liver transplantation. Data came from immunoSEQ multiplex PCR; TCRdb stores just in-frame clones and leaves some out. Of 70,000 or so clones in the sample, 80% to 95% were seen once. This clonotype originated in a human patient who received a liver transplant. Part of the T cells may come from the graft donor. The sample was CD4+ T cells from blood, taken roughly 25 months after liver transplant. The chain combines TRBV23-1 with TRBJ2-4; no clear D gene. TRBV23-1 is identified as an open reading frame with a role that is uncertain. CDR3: CASRPLRAKNIQYF. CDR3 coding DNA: TGCGCCAGCAGGCCGCTTAGGGCCAAAAACATTCAGTACTTC.